Below, one T cell receptor (beta chain) is given with its context. Its antigen is as yet unknown. The V end lost 0 bases, the J end lost 4 bases, and 9 bases lay between the germline ends. Per germline, CDR1 LGHDT and CDR2 YNNKEL (reference sequence). The CDR3 is 14 amino acids. The data derive from a study of T cell responses to AZD1222 COVID-19 vaccine. Broader study findings: It should be noted that donors were predominantly white British and more often female, and clonal diversity was possibly underestimated. Spike was spanned by vaccine-associated CD4 TCRs, which were dominant at 160-218 and 743-854. Spike-specific TCR breadth and depth both grew after two AZD1222 doses.

Here immunoSEQ multiplex PCR was the method, and the copy in TCRdb shows in-frame clones only, minus some. This repertoire shows tens of thousands of clones, around 80% found once; its top ten account for less than 4.5%. Second doses that came at about 4 or about 12 weeks were put together. This sequence joins TRBV3-1 (or the pseudogene TRBV3-2) and TRBJ1-2, with D unclear. Sequenced material: peripheral blood, taken 28 days after the second AZD1222 dose. The source is an adult who received the AZD1222 COVID-19 vaccine. The CDR3 loop is CASSQDVSTYGYTF. For the CDR3, the DNA is TGTGCCAGCAGCCAAGACGTCAGTACCTATGGCTACACCTTC.